The clone carrying this T cell receptor beta chain was seen many times. No antigen is known for it. The sample belongs to a study of T cells in Graves' hyperthyroidism and ophthalmopathy. General study points: Clonotypes that were expanded in thyroid above 0.001 mostly appeared in blood too. Ophthalmopathy cases were set apart from stable hyperthyroidism by a 13 V-J model. The model's output predicted ophthalmopathy at a median of 6.5 months prior to onset.

The source material, RNA transcripts, was used to amplify TCR beta CDR3 regions. Initially, a first-round RT-PCR of the TCR CDR3 employed the HTBI primer set. TCRdb analysed the multiplex PCR reads with MiXCR anew, one entry per CDR3 protein. The table lists about 300,000 distinct CDR3 sequences, roughly an eighth of them singletons, with under 8% in the top ten. This CDR3 contains 17 residues. Trimming at V came to 3 bases and at J to 1 base, leaving 9 bases not matched to a gene. Germline assignment: CDR1 SGHAT and CDR2 FQNNGV. This TCR came from a woman aged 40 to 50 with Graves' hyperthyroidism. The chain couples TRBV11-2 to TRBJ2-7; 10 nucleotides line up with TRBD2. The specimen sequenced was blood. The CDR3 nucleotides read TGTGCCAGCAGCTTCCAATCTAGCGGGAGATATTCCTACGAGCAGTACTTC. It specifies CASSFQSSGRYSYEQYF.